This is a list of T cell receptor beta chains from one sample in a study of T cells in Graves' hyperthyroidism and ophthalmopathy. TCRdb reanalysed the multiplex PCR reads using MiXCR and keeps one entry per CDR3 protein. Of around 520,000 distinct CDR3 sequences in the sample, approximately 15% were seen once. The specimen was blood. Receptors were obtained from a woman aged 18-29 years with Graves' hyperthyroidism. Each CDR3 is given with its conserved first and last residue. A D gene is named only where the DNA matches it firmly. A clone size is listed for some rows: how often the clone was seen (once, few, many), or a class if it is expanded.

v_call	d_call	clone_size	j_call	cdr3_aa	cdr3_nt
TRBV20-1	-	many	TRBJ2-5	CSVSTGARETQYF	TGCAGTGTCTCGACGGGGGCGCGAGAGACCCAGTACTTC
TRBV12-3/TRBV12-4	-	many	TRBJ2-3	CASKEGTDTQYF	TGTGCCAGCAAAGAAGGCACAGATACGCAGTATTTT
TRBV25-1	-	many	TRBJ1-1	CASSDPGAGARGEAFF	TGTGCCAGCAGTGACCCAGGGGCAGGGGCGCGAGGAGAAGCTTTCTTT
TRBV18	-	-	TRBJ2-4	CASSPREGQNIQYF	TGTGCCAGCTCACCCCGTGAGGGTCAAAACATTCAGTACTTC
TRBV19	TRBD1	-	TRBJ2-1	CASSIFQDRAYNEQFF	TGTGCCAGTAGTATCTTCCAGGACAGGGCTTACAATGAGCAGTTCTTC
TRBV30	-	many	TRBJ2-1	CAWSFVTSRNEQFF	TGTGCCTGGAGTTTTGTGACTAGTAGGAATGAGCAGTTCTTC
TRBV19	-	-	TRBJ2-7	CASSMRLSYEQYF	TGTGCCAGTAGTATGAGGCTATCCTACGAGCAGTACTTC
TRBV29-1	-	-	TRBJ2-3	CSVERGDTSTDTQYF	TGCAGCGTTGAACGCGGGGACACAAGCACAGATACGCAGTATTTT
TRBV18	-	few	TRBJ2-1	CASSPTGSGGQSYNEQFF	TGTGCCAGCTCACCCACCGGGTCTGGAGGCCAATCCTACAATGAGCAGTTCTTC
TRBV12-3/TRBV12-4	TRBD1	many	TRBJ2-1	CASSLDLGRGSYNEQFF	TGTGCCAGCAGTTTAGACTTGGGCAGGGGGTCCTACAATGAGCAGTTCTTC
TRBV18	-	many	TRBJ1-1	CASSPPPGANTEAFF	TGTGCCAGCTCACCACCGCCAGGGGCGAACACTGAAGCTTTCTTT
TRBV5-1	TRBD2	-	TRBJ2-5	CASSFGTSGLGETQYF	TGCGCCAGCAGCTTCGGGACTAGCGGGCTGGGGGAGACCCAGTACTTC
TRBV7-8	-	many	TRBJ2-5	CASRTSRGASETQYF	TGTGCCAGCAGAACGTCCCGGGGGGCATCAGAGACCCAGTACTTC
TRBV9	-	many	TRBJ1-2	CASSPTTAGDYGYTF	TGTGCCAGCAGCCCTACGACAGCGGGCGACTATGGCTACACCTTC
TRBV20-1	-	-	TRBJ1-1	CSARPLGERTEAFF	TGCAGTGCTAGACCCCTGGGGGAGCGGACTGAAGCTTTCTTT
TRBV24-1	-	-	TRBJ2-3	CATSDLHRGDTQYF	TGTGCCACCAGTGATTTGCACCGCGGAGATACGCAGTATTTT
TRBV29-1	TRBD1	many	TRBJ2-7	CSVVLQGTYEQYF	TGCAGCGTTGTTTTACAGGGGACCTACGAGCAGTACTTC
TRBV12-3/TRBV12-4	-	many	TRBJ1-3	CASSFNGAAGNTIYF	TGTGCCAGCAGTTTTAATGGGGCAGCGGGAAACACCATATATTTT
TRBV14	-	-	TRBJ2-1	CASSPQVHSYNEQFF	TGTGCCAGCAGCCCTCAGGTCCACTCCTACAATGAGCAGTTCTTC
TRBV6-1	-	many	TRBJ2-3	CASSPWVGGSTDTQYF	TGTGCCAGCAGTCCATGGGTTGGTGGTAGCACAGATACGCAGTATTTT
TRBV19	-	-	TRBJ2-3	CASRPIAGADTQYF	TGTGCCAGTAGACCCATCGCAGGGGCCGATACGCAGTATTTT
TRBV19	-	few	TRBJ1-5	CASWEGVVSNQPQHF	TGTGCCAGTTGGGAGGGGGTAGTTAGCAATCAGCCCCAGCATTTT
TRBV5-1	-	many	TRBJ2-1	CASSSTPGSQGQFF	TGCGCCAGCAGCTCGACCCCGGGTTCTCAGGGGCAGTTCTTC
TRBV19	TRBD1	-	TRBJ1-2	CASRGTGGYGYTF	TGTGCCAGTAGGGGGACAGGGGGCTATGGCTACACCTTC